The T cell receptor (beta chain) described here comes from a study of blood T cells in healthy people across ages. Trimming cost V 7 bases and J 5 bases, with 15 bases left between them. The CDR3 is 14 residues long. The germline V gene encodes CDR1 MGHRA and CDR2 YSYEKL. Through a sample-barcoded 5' primer and a J-beta primer mix, a second PCR was run for roughly 7 to 11 cycles. Every cDNA molecule bore a tag from a template-switch adaptor containing 12 random nucleotides. TCRdb passed the 5' RACE reads through MiXCR, listing each CDR3 protein once. The sample contains about 780,000 distinct CDR3 sequences, 35% to 50% of which appear only once.

V gene TRBV4-1 combines with J gene TRBJ2-1, with D hard to call. Sequenced input: blood. This clonotype was obtained from a man older than 75 in good health. The CDR3 reads CASTSRNVNNEQFF. The DNA of the CDR3 is TGCGCCAGCACCTCAAGAAACGTTAACAATGAGCAGTTCTTC.